The rows below give T cell receptor beta chains drawn from one sample of a study of cytomegalovirus exposure and HLA in healthy donors. Repertoires were generated with immunoSEQ multiplex PCR, while TCRdb's copy carries only in-frame clones and drops some. The sample consists of roughly 59,000 clones, around 62% of them appearing once. Sequencing was carried out using PBMCs. These receptors all come from a man in his forties in good health and CMV-seropositive. CDR3s include the opening cysteine and the closing phenylalanine or tryptophan. A D gene is named only where the DNA matches it firmly. Not all rows give a size; the values are once, few, many and, for expanded clones, a class.

>TRBJ1-4|NA|TRBV4-3|NA
TGCGCCAGCAGCCAAGAAGGCAGGGCGGGGGAAAAACTGTTTTTT
CASSQEGRAGEKLFF
>TRBJ1-1|NA|TRBV30|NA
TGTGCCTGGAGTGTATACAGATTGAACACTGAAGCTTTCTTT
CAWSVYRLNTEAFF
>TRBJ2-2|NA|TRBV6-4|NA
TGTGCCAGCAGCCCCCAAAAGTCAGGGTTGCCGGTCACCGGGGAGCTGTTTTTT
CASSPQKSGLPVTGELFF
>TRBJ1-4|NA|TRBV19|NA
TGTGCCAGTAGCTATTCCCGTAGGGGCTCAACTAATGAAAAACTGTTTTTT
CASSYSRRGSTNEKLFF
>TRBJ2-3|NA|TRBV19|NA
TGTGCCAGTAGTATAGGGGCTAGCAAAGATACGCAGTATTTT
CASSIGASKDTQYF
>TRBJ2-7|NA|TRBV4-3|TRBD2
TGCGCCAGCAGCCATCTGACAGCGGGGGGAGCCTACGAGCAGTACTTC
CASSHLTAGGAYEQYF
>TRBJ1-5|NA|TRBV10-3|TRBD1
TGTGCCACCGGGGGACAGGGGGCAAGCAATCAGCCCCAGCATTTT
CATGGQGASNQPQHF
>TRBJ2-4|NA|TRBV27|TRBD1
TGTGCCAGCAGTTTAACCTGGTCGGGACAGCCCCACATTCAGTACTTC
CASSLTWSGQPHIQYF
>TRBJ2-4|many|TRBV2|TRBD1
TGTGCCAGCAGCGAGGGACAGGGGGACATTCAGTACTTC
CASSEGQGDIQYF
>TRBJ1-1|NA|TRBV20-1|NA
TGCAGTGCTAGGTCGGGGGCTGAAGCTTTCTTT
CSARSGAEAFF
>TRBJ2-3|few|TRBV11-1|TRBD1
TGTGCCAGCAGCTTAGCAGGGGGCGAGGCAGATACGCAGTATTTT
CASSLAGGEADTQYF
>TRBJ1-2|few|TRBV6-1|TRBD1
TGTGCCATCAGACACACAGGGGTCTATGGCTACACCTTC
CAIRHTGVYGYTF
>TRBJ2-1|NA|TRBV9|TRBD2
TGTGCCAGCAGCGTAGAGAGCGGGAGGGCCGATATGGGGTGGTCCTACAATGAGCAGTTCTTC
CASSVESGRADMGWSYNEQFF
>TRBJ1-6|NA|TRBV12-5|NA
TGTGCTAGTGTCGGGGATAGTTCACCCCTCCACTTT
CASVGDSSPLHF
>TRBJ2-7|NA|TRBV14|TRBD1
TGTGCCAGCAGCCATGCAGGGGGAAGCGAGCAGTACTTC
CASSHAGGSEQYF
>TRBJ2-5|NA|TRBV5-1|TRBD1
TGCGCCAGCAGCAGTGGGACAGGGGGATACTACCAAGAGACCCAGTACTTC
CASSSGTGGYYQETQYF
>TRBJ2-1|NA|TRBV25-1|TRBD2
TGTGCCAGCAGTGAGCCGGGAGCGGGAGACAATGAGCAGTTCTTC
CASSEPGAGDNEQFF
>TRBJ2-5|NA|TRBV7-9|TRBD1
TGTGCCAGCAGCTTACCACAGGGGCGATCGGAGACCCAGTACTTC
CASSLPQGRSETQYF
>TRBJ2-1|NA|TRBV9|NA
TGTGCCAGCAGCCTTAGCGGCAAGGACAATGAGCAGTTCTTC
CASSLSGKDNEQFF
>TRBJ1-5|NA|TRBV19|NA
TGTGCCAGTAGTTTTTGGACAGTTAATAGCAATCAGCCCCAGCATTTT
CASSFWTVNSNQPQHF
>TRBJ2-3|few|TRBV6-4|TRBD1
TGTGCCAGCAAGGACAGGGAAACAACAGATACGCAGTATTTT
CASKDRETTDTQYF
>TRBJ1-2|NA|TRBV4-2|NA
TGTGCCAGCAGCCAAAGACGGACAGACTATGGCTACACCTTC
CASSQRRTDYGYTF
>TRBJ2-2|once|TRBV7-2|TRBD2
TGTGCCAGCAGCTTACTAGCGGGGGGGGAAAACACCGGGGAGCTGTTTTTT
CASSLLAGGENTGELFF
>TRBJ2-7|NA|TRBV4-1|TRBD1
TGCGCCAGCAGCCAAAGAGGCGGACAGGGATACGAGCAGTACTTC
CASSQRGGQGYEQYF
>TRBJ2-1|NA|TRBV4-3|NA
TGCGCCAGCAGCCAAGATCGGCTAGCTCTTGAGCAGTTCTTC
CASSQDRLALEQFF
>TRBJ1-4|NA|TRBV6-5|TRBD1
TGTGCCAGCAGTGAACAGGGGACTGGTGAAAAACTGTTTTTT
CASSEQGTGEKLFF
>TRBJ2-5|NA|TRBV7-9|NA
TGTGCCAGCAGCGCACAGACAGTGGGGAACCAAGAGACCCAGTACTTC
CASSAQTVGNQETQYF
>TRBJ2-7|few|TRBV12-5|TRBD2
TGTGCTAGTGGGAGGACGGTACTAGCGGGCATTCAAGGGGGGACCTACGAGCAGTACTTC
CASGRTVLAGIQGGTYEQYF
>TRBJ1-4|few|TRBV6-6|NA
TGTGCCAGCAGTCACGCGGGGGATGAAAAACTGTTTTTT
CASSHAGDEKLFF
>TRBJ2-2|NA|TRBV7-2|NA
TGTGCCAGCAGCTTAGCTGGGCAGGGTCCGGACACCGGGGAGCTGTTTTTT
CASSLAGQGPDTGELFF
>TRBJ2-4|NA|TRBV27|NA
TGTGCCAGCAGTTTATCGGGTAGCGCCGCGGTGGGCATTCAGTACTTC
CASSLSGSAAVGIQYF
>TRBJ1-2|NA|TRBV5-6|TRBD1
TGTGCCAGCAGCAACAGGGGGCAGGGCTATGGCTACACCTTC
CASSNRGQGYGYTF
>TRBJ2-1|NA|TRBV28|TRBD2
TGTGCCAGCAGCCCTCCGGGACTAGCGGGTCTCTTCCAGTTCTTC
CASSPPGLAGLFQFF
>TRBJ2-7|NA|TRBV27|NA
TGTGCCAGCAGTTTATACGCGGGAAACGAGCAGTACTTC
CASSLYAGNEQYF
>TRBJ2-3|once|TRBV11-3|TRBD2
TGTGCCAGCAGCCCCCCCCCGTGGGCTAGCGGAGGGACAGATACGCAGTATTTT
CASSPPPWASGGTDTQYF
>TRBJ1-5|NA|TRBV5-1|TRBD1
TGCGCCAGTATTCCGGGACAGGGGAGATGGGGCAATCAGCCCCAGCATTTT
CASIPGQGRWGNQPQHF